The 19 T cell receptor beta chains below were found in one sample sequenced in a study of T cell responses to AZD1222 COVID-19 vaccine. Using immunoSEQ multiplex PCR, the repertoire was profiled, and TCRdb retains in-frame clones only, with some absent. Here the sample spans about 110,000 clones, around nine tenths being singletons. The material was peripheral blood, obtained 28 days after the second AZD1222 dose. These receptors originate from an adult who received the AZD1222 COVID-19 vaccine.

CDR3 in DNA: TGTGCCAGCAGCCGTTACGCAGGGGAAGGAGCTTTCTTT. Translated, it gives CASSRYAGEGAFF. The J gene is TRBJ1-1, the V gene TRBV9; possibly TRBD1 for D (6 bases). Germline assignment: CDR1 SGDLS and CDR2 YYNGEE. Trimming removed 4 bases at V and 10 bases at J, with 17 bases between. This CDR3 has 13 residues.

The V gene is TRBV7-9, the J gene TRBJ1-4, with TRBD1 matching 10 bases. The trim removed 5 bases at V and 15 bases at J, leaving 9 bases unmatched. From germline, CDR1 is SEHNR and CDR2 FQNEAQ (reference sequence). This CDR3 has 13 residues. The DNA of the CDR3 is TGTGCCAGCAGCGAATCGGGACAGGGGAGGGTGTTTTTT. It encodes CASSESGQGRVFF.

This clone has just a few counts. The chain links TRBV6-2 or TRBV6-3 to TRBJ2-3, with 12 bases aligning to TRBD2. Germline V gives CDR1 MNHEY, CDR2 SVGEGT. CDR3 size: 21 residues. V was pared by 2 bases and J by 3 bases, with 18 bases of the junction left unmatched. The CDR3 spells CASSYPSATSGGFTGTDTQYF. Here the CDR3 DNA reads TGTGCCAGCAGTTACCCCTCGGCGACTAGCGGGGGTTTTACTGGGACAGATACGCAGTATTTT.

This clone was counted once. This sequence joins TRBV6-5 and TRBJ1-5; perhaps TRBD1 as D (6 bases). The CDR3 extends over 15 amino acids. V lost 6 bases and J lost 0, with 12 bases in between. Germline V gene sequence: CDR1 MNHEY, CDR2 SVGAGI. In DNA form, the CDR3 reads TGTGCCAGCAGATCCCAGGGGCCTAGCAATCAGCCCCAGCATTTT. This translates into CASRSQGPSNQPQHF.

The rearrangement uses TRBV6-2 or TRBV6-3 and TRBJ1-5, with D perhaps matching TRBD1 (5 bases). With 5 bases removed from V and 6 bases from J, the gap between germline ends came to 20 bases. CDR3 length: 16 residues. Germline loops: CDR1 MNHEY, CDR2 SVGEGT. The CDR3 protein is CASSTSGTEGGQPQHF. The CDR3 bases are TGTGCCAGCAGTACCTCCGGGACGGAGGGCGGTCAGCCCCAGCATTTT.

The rearrangement links TRBV11-2 to TRBJ1-4; tentative D call: TRBD1 (5 bases). This CDR3 comprises 16 residues. The germline V gene has CDR1 SGHAT and CDR2 FQNNGV. The germline V and J ends were trimmed by 1 base and 8 bases, with 17 bases remaining between them. This CDR3 is CASSLGLRDLGEKLFF. CDR3 nucleotides: TGTGCCAGCAGCTTAGGACTCCGGGACCTGGGGGAAAAACTGTTTTTT.

J is TRBJ1-4 and V is TRBV6-2 or TRBV6-3; no firm D call. Germline-derived CDR1 and CDR2 are MNHEY and SVGEGT. This CDR3 comprises 13 residues. V gave up 6 bases and J gave up 11 bases, with 16 bases separating them. CDR3 region: CASSPAIPGKLFF. DNA for the CDR3: TGTGCCAGCAGCCCAGCGATTCCGGGGAAACTGTTTTTT.

The chain joins TRBV14 to TRBJ2-7; weak D call: TRBD2 (7 bases). V lost 2 bases and J lost 4, with 15 bases in between. Germline V gene data show CDR1 as SGHDN and CDR2 as FVKESK. The CDR3 loop spans 15 amino acids. DNA of the CDR3: TGTGCCAGCAGCCAACCAGGACAGCGGGGTTACGAGCAGTACTTC. It encodes CASSQPGQRGYEQYF.

The V gene is TRBV28, the J gene TRBJ1-2, with 7 bases that match TRBD1. CDR1 MDHEN and CDR2 SYDVKM come from the germline V gene. Trimming at V came to 6 bases and at J to 4 bases, leaving 5 bases not matched to a gene. The CDR3 has 13 residues. For the CDR3, the DNA is TGTGCCAGCAGCCCCGACAGGGTCTATGGCTACACCTTC. Protein: CASSPDRVYGYTF.

The J gene is TRBJ1-1, the V gene TRBV28; 10 positions match TRBD1. The V gene end was trimmed by 3 bases and the J gene end by 9 bases; junction bases not matched to a gene: 4. Germline CDR1 MDHEN, CDR2 SYDVKM. The CDR3 consists of 13 residues. DNA for the CDR3: TGTGCCAGCAGTTTCCGGACAGGGGGGAAAGCTTTCTTT. It specifies CASSFRTGGKAFF.

The V call is TRBV10-3, the J call TRBJ1-4; TRBD1 is a possible D gene (5 bases). Germline V CDR1 and CDR2: ENHRY, SYGVKD. Trimming pared 11 bases from V and 0 bases from J, leaving 16 bases between. This CDR3 comprises 15 residues. The CDR3 loop is CASGRRGATNEKLFF. CDR3 DNA: TGTGCCTCCGGTCGGAGGGGTGCAACTAATGAAAAACTGTTTTTT.

In DNA form, the CDR3 reads TGTGCCAGCAGCTTAGCAGTGGGACAGGGACATTTTCAATATAATTCACCCCTCCACTTT. This codes for CASSLAVGQGHFQYNSPLHF. This chain joins TRBV7-2 and TRBJ1-6, with 9 nucleotides matching TRBD1. Per the germline V gene, CDR1 is SGHTA and CDR2 is FQGNSA. Trimming took 0 bases from V and 4 from J; bases not matched to a gene: 13. The CDR3 runs to 20 residues. Variable domain in full (rest from reference TRBV7-2 and TRBJ1-6): GAGVSQSPSNKVTEKGKDVELRCDPISGHTALYWYRQSLGQGLEFLIYFQGNSAPDKSGLPSDRFSAERTGGSVSTLTIQRTQQEDSAVYLCASSLAVGQGHFQYNSPLHFGNGTRLTVT.

This clone was detected a few times. The rearrangement links TRBV4-2 to TRBJ1-3, with unresolved D. Germline CDR1 is LGHNA and CDR2 is YNFKEQ. Between the trimmed V and J ends, which lost 5 bases and 0 bases, there was a span of 8 bases. CDR3 size: 14 residues. DNA for the CDR3: TGTGCCAGCAGCGGAGGGCTCTCTGGAAACACCATATATTTT. Protein product: CASSGGLSGNTIYF.

This sequence joins TRBV11-2 and TRBJ1-2, with TRBD1 as a possible D gene (6 bases). The germline V gene encodes CDR1 SGHAT and CDR2 FQNNGV. The germline V and J ends were trimmed by 0 bases and 7 bases, with 12 bases remaining between them. This CDR3 is built from 14 residues. DNA for the CDR3: TGTGCCAGCAGCTTAGAGGGACACAGGGTTGGCTACACCTTC. Its protein product is CASSLEGHRVGYTF.

Of note for this clone: The junction departs from the called germline gene at one end, perhaps through a read error. The chain joins TRBV7-7 to TRBJ2-2; D is perhaps TRBD1 (6 bases). Per germline, CDR1 SSHAT and CDR2 FNYEAQ (reference sequence). The length of the CDR3 is 17 residues. CDR3 loop: CASSLWSHTGLTGELFF. In DNA, the CDR3 is TGTGCTAGCAGCTTATGGTCACATACAGGGCTCACCGGGGAGCTGTTTTTT.

This clone showed up many times. The chain couples TRBV7-9 to TRBJ2-7, with D hard to call. The CDR3 has 14 residues. Trimming took off 2 bases at V and 2 bases at J, with 10 bases between the two ends. Germline CDR1 SEHNR, CDR2 FQNEAQ (reference sequence). CDR3: CASSLSWSAYEQYF. In nucleotides, the CDR3 is TGTGCCAGCAGCTTATCATGGTCGGCCTACGAGCAGTACTTC.

The rearrangement links TRBV4-3 to TRBJ1-1; no definite D call. The CDR3 is 16 residues long. Trimming cost V 0 bases and J 4 bases, with 15 bases left between them. Germline assignment: CDR1 LGHNA and CDR2 YSLEER. The CDR3 DNA reads as TGCGCCAGCAGCCAAGAAATAGGACGGTCCCCCACTGAAGCTTTCTTT. As protein: CASSQEIGRSPTEAFF.

The chain carries TRBV15 and TRBJ2-2, with D perhaps being TRBD1 or TRBD2 (5 bases each). The CDR3 extends over 15 amino acids. Trimming left V 1 base short and J 1 base short, with 7 bases between. Germline-derived CDR1 and CDR2 are LNHNV and YYDKDF (reference sequence). The CDR3 is CATSRGGGNTGELFF. For the CDR3, the DNA is TGTGCCACCAGCAGAGGTGGGGGGAACACCGGGGAGCTGTTTTTT.

V is TRBV5-5 and J is TRBJ1-2; D gene uncertain. CDR1 and CDR2 (germline): SGHKS, YYEKEE (reference sequence). CDR3 length: 15 amino acids. V lost 0 bases and J 2 bases, leaving 11 bases between the germline ends. This chain's CDR3 is CASSLGPRINYGYTF. CDR3 coding DNA: TGTGCCAGCAGCTTGGGGCCGAGGATAAACTATGGCTACACCTTC. The variable domain in full, with the rest retrieved from reference TRBV5-5 and TRBJ1-2, is DAGVTQSPTHLIKTRGQQVTLRCSPISGHKSVSWYQQVLGQGPQFIFQYYEKEERGRGNFPDRFSARQFPNYSSELNVNALLLGDSALYLCASSLGPRINYGYTFGSGTRLTVV.